This T cell receptor beta chain emerged from a study of shared clonotypes between healthy human individuals. The study's findings and limits: Clonotypes shared by all four sorted-subset donors had higher generation probabilities than non-shared clonotypes. Memory subsets generally showed smaller estimated richness than naive subsets did.

Germline CDR1 reads SGHKS; CDR2 reads YYEKEE (reference sequence). The CDR3 covers 16 residues. The J segment lost 4 bases and the V segment lost 6 bases, leaving 9 bases of the junction unmatched. As regards this clone: As yet, its antigen is unknown.

It was at deep level that the assay was run. TCRdb's table, derived via immunoSEQ multiplex PCR, lists solely in-frame clones and lacks some. The table includes about 980,000 clones, 70% to 85% detected once. The receptor's source is a man between 18 and 35 years old in good health. Sequenced input: memory CD4+ T cells sorted from blood. Subset reported: CD45RA-negative fraction. The chain recombines TRBV5-5 with TRBJ2-2; 10 nucleotides agree with TRBD1. In DNA form, the CDR3 reads TGTGCCAGCATAGACCGGGACAGGGGAAGCACCGGGGAGCTGTTTTTT. This gives the protein CASIDRDRGSTGELFF. Complete variable domain (other parts from reference TRBV5-5 and TRBJ2-2): DAGVTQSPTHLIKTRGQQVTLRCSPISGHKSVSWYQQVLGQGPQFIFQYYEKEERGRGNFPDRFSARQFPNYSSELNVNALLLGDSALYLCASIDRDRGSTGELFFGEGSRLTVL.